Shown below are 18 T cell receptor beta chains from a single sample sequenced in a study of Tregs in tolerant kidney transplant recipients. Sequencing was performed with immunoSEQ multiplex PCR; in TCRdb, only in-frame clones are kept and a portion is missing. Of roughly 250,000 clones in the sample, approximately 84% are singletons; the top ten hold 0.64%. The sample comprised CD4+ T cells from blood. The receptor source for this set is a human donor in good health.

The rearrangement joins TRBV20-1 to TRBJ1-1; D unresolved. CDR3 length: 8 amino acids. V was clipped by 7 bases and J by 3 bases, with 0 bases between them. The germline CDR1 and CDR2 sequences are DFQATT and SNEGSKA (reference sequence). The CDR3 sequence: CSDTEAFF. CDR3 coding DNA: TGCAGTGACACTGAAGCTTTCTTT.

This chain links TRBV2 with TRBJ2-7; 9 bases agree with TRBD2. The ends lost 8 bases at V and 6 bases at J; junction bases unmatched: 11. This CDR3 spans 14 amino acids. The V gene's germline CDR1 is SNHLY and CDR2 FYNNEI. For the CDR3, the DNA is TGTGCCAGCGGGGGCCCTAGCGGGGCGGCCGAGCAGTACTTC. Translated, it gives CASGGPSGAAEQYF.

This clone was counted between two and nine times. The genes are TRBV13 and TRBJ2-1, with D perhaps being TRBD1 or TRBD2 (5 bases each). The V and J ends lost 0 bases and 10 bases respectively, with 10 bases between them. The germline V gene has CDR1 PRHDT and CDR2 FYEKMQ (reference sequence). The CDR3 extends over 13 amino acids. This CDR3 reads CASSLGRWGEQFF. DNA for the CDR3: TGTGCCAGCAGCTTAGGCAGATGGGGGGAGCAGTTCTTC.

This rearrangement joins TRBV4-1 to TRBJ2-4; no definite D call. Germline V gene sequence: CDR1 MGHRA, CDR2 YSYEKL. CDR3 size: 18 residues. V was shortened by 1 base and J by 2 bases, with 18 bases between the two germline ends. CDR3 sequence: CASSQAGLREWTKNIQYF. In DNA form, the CDR3 reads TGCGCCAGCAGCCAAGCGGGTCTCAGAGAGTGGACCAAAAACATTCAGTACTTC.

The CDR3 region is CASSPSTGTTAYEQYF. The CDR3 bases are TGTGCCAGCTCACCATCTACCGGGACAACGGCCTACGAGCAGTACTTC. This sequence joins TRBV18 and TRBJ2-7; TRBD1 might be the D (6 bases). The V end was cut by 2 bases, the J end by 2 bases, with 16 bases between. CDR1 is KGHSH, CDR2 LQKENI, per germline. CDR3 size: 16 residues.

The chain has TRBV18 and TRBJ1-2; maybe TRBD1 (5 bases). V lost 3 bases to trimming and J lost 3 bases, with 11 bases between them. The CDR3 consists of 14 residues. Germline V CDR1 and CDR2: KGHSH, LQKENI. CDR3 amino acids: CASSPGRTHYGYTF. Here the CDR3 DNA reads TGTGCCAGCTCACCCGGACGGACACACTATGGCTACACCTTC.

The rearrangement joins TRBV12-5 to TRBJ1-5; tentatively, D is TRBD1 (6 bases). Germline values: CDR1 LGHNT, CDR2 FRNRAP. The CDR3 covers 15 residues. The V and J ends lost 4 bases and 7 bases respectively, with 17 bases between them. The chain's CDR3 is CASGSAGGRRQPQHF. CDR3 bases: TGTGCTAGTGGTTCCGCGGGGGGGCGTCGACAGCCCCAGCATTTT.

The chain uses TRBV18 and TRBJ1-5; 7 bases agree with TRBD1. The CDR3 has 14 amino acids. V trimming: 4 bases; J trimming: 4 bases; junction bases outside the gene matches: 4. The germline CDR1 and CDR2 sequences are KGHSH and LQKENI. The CDR3 nucleotides read TGTGCCAGCTCACTGGGACAGCTAAATCAGCCCCAGCATTTT. This encodes CASSLGQLNQPQHF.

Here the CDR3 DNA reads TGTGCCAGTAGTACCGGGACAGTTCGAGCTTTCTTT. Translated: CASSTGTVRAFF. V usage is TRBV19 and J usage is TRBJ1-1; the match to TRBD1 covers 7 bases. Germline assignment: CDR1 LNHDA and CDR2 SQIVND (reference sequence). V lost 4 bases and J lost 10; bases outside the gene matches: 6. The CDR3 covers 12 residues.

The chain couples TRBV6-1 to TRBJ2-7; 8 bases line up with TRBD1. Losses at the gene ends were 0 bases for V and 3 bases for J; bases not matched to a gene: 16. The germline V gene has CDR1 MNHNS and CDR2 SASEGT. The CDR3 has 19 amino acids. CDR3 region: CASSEALGRQGIRVYEQYF. CDR3 DNA sequence: TGTGCCAGCAGTGAAGCTTTGGGGAGACAGGGGATAAGGGTCTACGAGCAGTACTTC.

The rearrangement joins TRBV7-9 to TRBJ2-2, with TRBD2 matching 9 bases. This CDR3 has 18 amino acids. CDR1 is SEHNR, CDR2 FQNEAQ, per germline (reference sequence). Losses at the gene ends were 3 bases for V and 6 bases for J; bases not matched to a gene: 14. CDR3 DNA: TGTGCCAGCAGCTTTGCCCCTGGGCTAGCGGGAAAGGCCGGGGAGCTGTTTTTT. This sequence encodes CASSFAPGLAGKAGELFF. Drawing the rest from reference TRBV7-9 and TRBJ2-2, the complete variable domain is DTGVSQNPRHKITKRGQNVTFRCDPISEHNRLYWYRQTLGQGPEFLTYFQNEAQLEKSRLLSDRFSAERPKGSFSTLEIQRTEQGDSAMYLCASSFAPGLAGKAGELFFGEGSRLTVL.

In regard to this clone: At the DNA level, this CDR3 is encoded by other sequences in the same sample as well. CDR3 sequence (DNA): TGCGCCAGCAGCTTGGTAGGGGCTTCTCGAGCTTTCTTT. Amino acids: CASSLVGASRAFF. The chain carries TRBV5-1 and TRBJ1-1; D might be TRBD1 (5 bases). The CDR3 sequence is 13 residues long. Looked up from germline, CDR1 is SGHRS and CDR2 is YFSETQ. The germline V and J ends were trimmed by 0 bases and 10 bases, with 13 bases remaining between them.

The J gene is TRBJ1-2, the V gene TRBV5-5; no reliable D call. V gave up 5 bases and J gave up 9 bases, with 14 bases separating them. Germline loops: CDR1 SGHKS, CDR2 YYEKEE (reference sequence). The CDR3 spans 12 residues. In DNA form, the CDR3 reads TGTGCCAGCAGTTTTCCACGAGGGAGCTACACCTTC. The encoded protein is CASSFPRGSYTF.

The V call is TRBV6-5, the J call TRBJ2-5; 9 bases match TRBD1. The DNA end favors TRBJ2-7, so the J call may be wrong. In germline, CDR1 is MNHEY, CDR2 SVGAGI. This CDR3 has 15 residues. CDR3 sequence (DNA): TGTGCCAGCAGTTACGGGATACAGGGGGCCAACGAGCAGTACTTC. This gives the protein CASSYGIQGANEQYF.

This clone was seen only once. The V gene is TRBV14, the J gene TRBJ2-3; the D gene is possibly TRBD2 (5 bases). CDR1 and CDR2 from the germline V gene are SGHDN and FVKESK. CDR3 length: 16 amino acids. The V end lost 4 bases, the J end lost 1 base, and 15 bases lay between the germline ends. The DNA of the CDR3 is TGTGCCAGCAGCCCCGGACTTGGGAAGGGCACAGATACGCAGTATTTT. Its translation: CASSPGLGKGTDTQYF.

This sequence joins TRBV30 and TRBJ1-3, with D possibly being TRBD1 (6 bases). The V gene's germline CDR1 is GTSNPN and CDR2 SVGIG (reference sequence). CDR3 length equals 16 residues. Trimming cost V 3 bases and J 2 bases, with 17 bases left between them. CDR3 bases: TGTGCCTGGAGACCCCCCTGGGGGGCGCCTGGAAACACCATATATTTT. This gives the protein CAWRPPWGAPGNTIYF.

This clone was observed once. V and J are TRBV4-1 and TRBJ1-3; a weak D match, TRBD1 (6 bases). This CDR3 has 19 residues. Per the germline V gene, CDR1 is MGHRA and CDR2 is YSYEKL. V lost 3 bases and J lost 2, with 23 bases in between. The CDR3 reads CASSHRGTLKGETGNTIYF. For the CDR3, the DNA is TGCGCCAGCAGCCACCGCGGGACACTCAAAGGCGAAACTGGAAACACCATATATTTT.

V and J are TRBV5-1 and TRBJ1-1, with TRBD1 as a possible D gene (5 bases). V lost 4 bases, J lost 3 bases, and 13 bases lay in between. CDR1 is SGHRS, CDR2 YFSETQ, per germline. The CDR3 runs to 14 residues. CDR3 DNA: TGCGCCAGCAGCACCGCCGCGGGGGACACTGAAGCTTTCTTT. It is translated as CASSTAAGDTEAFF.